What follows is one TCR beta chain and its context. Its antigen has not been determined. Per-nucleotide qualities are absent, and no much larger clonotype sits a single base away. Library generation was performed with the immunoSEQ multiplex PCR assay. TCRdb stores this immuneACCESS table with in-frame sequences only. Part of the clones is absent; in the studies checked, under half of the shortfall reflects unresolved V genes, and no reason is known for the rest. The sample table shows around 40,000 clones, and roughly 88% are seen once. The ten most abundant clones make up about 1.1% of the sample. V drops 3 bases and J drops 4 bases, leaving 9 bases in between. The CDR3 holds 13 amino acids from the cysteine to the phenylalanine. Left in the record is the CDR3 DNA by itself, 39 bases read in frame from the first base. In the germline V gene, CDR1 corresponds to SGHNT and CDR2 to YENEEA. The sample belongs to a study of PD-1 blockade in mismatch repair-deficient tumors (TCRdb year 2017). Looking at the study overall: Between September 2013 and September 2016, the trial enrolled around 91 consecutive patients with around twelve mismatch repair-deficient cancer types, every one of whom had been previously treated and was progressing. Tumor-associated T cell clones were tracked in the peripheral blood of patients responding to PD-1 blockade by deep sequencing of TCR CDR3 regions. The paper as a whole reports these results and caveats: Rapid expansion after pembrolizumab followed by contraction, generally before radiologic responses, was shown by tumor-resident clones, which were often undetectable in blood before treatment.

For each enrolled patient, mismatch repair deficiency was established using either polymerase chain reaction or immunohistochemistry. TCR sequencing was carried out for a few patients who responded to pembrolizumab therapy. The phase II trial prospectively evaluated PD-1 blockade with pembrolizumab in advanced mismatch repair-deficient cancers, independent of tissue of origin. Serial peripheral blood T cell samples were collected before and at multiple times after starting PD-1 blockade. Blood sampling times were expressed in weeks after the first pembrolizumab dose. This specimen consisted of PBMCs, obtained roughly 40 weeks after starting pembrolizumab. The sequence is built from TRBV11-3 and TRBJ1-1; there is no confident call for the D gene. The clonotype comes from an adult with mismatch repair-deficient cancer. The nucleotides are TGTGCCAGCAGCTTTTTGGCGGGCACTGAAGCTTTCTTT. It is translated as CASSFLAGTEAFF.